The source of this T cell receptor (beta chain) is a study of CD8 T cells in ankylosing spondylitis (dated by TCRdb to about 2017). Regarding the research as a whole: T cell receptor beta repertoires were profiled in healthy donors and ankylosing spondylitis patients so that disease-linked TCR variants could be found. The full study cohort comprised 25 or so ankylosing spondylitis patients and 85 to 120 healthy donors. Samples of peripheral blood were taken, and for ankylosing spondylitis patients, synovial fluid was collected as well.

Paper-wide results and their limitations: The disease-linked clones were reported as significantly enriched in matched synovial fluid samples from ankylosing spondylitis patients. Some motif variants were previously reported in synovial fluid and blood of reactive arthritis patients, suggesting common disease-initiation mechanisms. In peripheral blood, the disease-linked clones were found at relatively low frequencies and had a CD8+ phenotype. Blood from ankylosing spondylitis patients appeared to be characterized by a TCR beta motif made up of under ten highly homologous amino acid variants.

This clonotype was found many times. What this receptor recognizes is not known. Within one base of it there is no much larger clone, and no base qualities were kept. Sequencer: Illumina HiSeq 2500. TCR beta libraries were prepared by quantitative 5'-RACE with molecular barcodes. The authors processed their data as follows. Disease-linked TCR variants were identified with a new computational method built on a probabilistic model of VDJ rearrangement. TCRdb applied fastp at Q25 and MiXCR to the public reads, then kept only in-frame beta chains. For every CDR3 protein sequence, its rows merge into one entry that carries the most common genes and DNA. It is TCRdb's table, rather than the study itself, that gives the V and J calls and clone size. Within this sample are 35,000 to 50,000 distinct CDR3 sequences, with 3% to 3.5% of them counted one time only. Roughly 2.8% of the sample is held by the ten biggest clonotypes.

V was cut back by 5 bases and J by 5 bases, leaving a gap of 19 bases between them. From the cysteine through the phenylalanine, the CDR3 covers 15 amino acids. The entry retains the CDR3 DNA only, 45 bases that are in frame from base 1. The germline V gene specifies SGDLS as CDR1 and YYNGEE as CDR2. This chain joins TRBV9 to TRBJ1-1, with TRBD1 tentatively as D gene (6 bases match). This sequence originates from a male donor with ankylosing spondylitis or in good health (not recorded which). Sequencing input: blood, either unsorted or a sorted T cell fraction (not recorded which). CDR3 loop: CASSIDGGAGTEAFF. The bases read TGTGCCAGCAGTATTGACGGGGGCGCAGGAACTGAAGCTTTCTTT.